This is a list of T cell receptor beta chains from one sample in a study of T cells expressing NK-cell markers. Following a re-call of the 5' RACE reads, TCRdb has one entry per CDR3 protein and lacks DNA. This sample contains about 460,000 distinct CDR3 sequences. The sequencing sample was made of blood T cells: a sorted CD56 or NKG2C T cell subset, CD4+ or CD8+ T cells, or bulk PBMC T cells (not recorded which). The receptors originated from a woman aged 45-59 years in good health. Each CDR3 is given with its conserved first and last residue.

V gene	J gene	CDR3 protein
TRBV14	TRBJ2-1	CASSQAGSGYNEQFF
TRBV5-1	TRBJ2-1	CASSLEWTDYNEQFF
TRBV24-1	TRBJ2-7	CATSVRSRAGEVEQYF
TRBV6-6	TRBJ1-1	CASSYMGMNTEAFF
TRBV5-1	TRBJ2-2	CASSPEGRLARNTGELFF
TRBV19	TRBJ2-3	CASNERLAGVGTQYF
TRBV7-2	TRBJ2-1	CASSLSPPSEQFF
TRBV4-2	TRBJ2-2	CASNPSGRPLAGELFF
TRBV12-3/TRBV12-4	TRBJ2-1	CASSSHLRDALQGEQFF
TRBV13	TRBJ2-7	CASSFTGQGYEQYF
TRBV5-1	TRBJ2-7	CASSLVGDPNYEQYF
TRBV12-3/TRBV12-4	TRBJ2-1	CASRQSGKDEQFF
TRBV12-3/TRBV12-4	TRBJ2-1	CASGSTRRDNEQFF
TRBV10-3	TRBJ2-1	CAISFREGRNEQFF
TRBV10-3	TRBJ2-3	CAISESLAGYTDTQYF
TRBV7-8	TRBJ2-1	CASSPLQIRALPFF
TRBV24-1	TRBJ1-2	CATSDNDRSSSYGYTF
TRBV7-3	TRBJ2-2	CASSSKRSGRRGTGELFF
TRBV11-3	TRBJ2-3	CASSPQLAGTDTQYF
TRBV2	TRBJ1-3	CASSELPGPLGTIYF
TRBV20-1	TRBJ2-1	CSARGRLAGVGNEQFF
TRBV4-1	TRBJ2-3	CASSRPSDTQYF
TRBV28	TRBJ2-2	CASSFLDYQNANTGELFF
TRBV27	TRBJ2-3	CASSPKWKSDTQYF
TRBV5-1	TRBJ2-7	CASSLVRTTYEQYF
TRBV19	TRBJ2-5	CASSIEGASGEETQYF
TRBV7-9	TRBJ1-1	CASTYLNTEAFF
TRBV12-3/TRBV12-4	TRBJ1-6	CASSHPGDNSPLHF
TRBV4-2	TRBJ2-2	CASSPSGRARTGELFF
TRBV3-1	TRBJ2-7	CASRRQGVYEQYF
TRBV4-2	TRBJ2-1	CASSQDPRTTNEQFF
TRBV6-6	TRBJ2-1	CASRTRKANNEQFF
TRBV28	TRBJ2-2	CASSLPGRHPTGELFF
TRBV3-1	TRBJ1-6	CASSQGGANSPLHF
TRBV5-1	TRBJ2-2	CASSPQGAGRTTGELFF
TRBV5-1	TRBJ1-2	CASSAGTGGLGVYTF
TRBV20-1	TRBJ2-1	CSALDLASRRGEQFF
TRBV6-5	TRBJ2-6	CASSYAPLGANVLTF
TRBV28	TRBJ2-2	CASRGEQNTGELFF
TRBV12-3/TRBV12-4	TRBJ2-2	CASSLRADGELFF
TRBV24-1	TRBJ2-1	CATSDLLSSGRENEQFF
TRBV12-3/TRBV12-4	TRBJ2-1	CASSPYVGSYNEQFF
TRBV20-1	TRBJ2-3	CSARIGTYPDTQYF
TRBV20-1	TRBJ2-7	CSASDGRPTYEQYF
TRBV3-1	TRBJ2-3	CASSQEASGRAPSTDTQYF
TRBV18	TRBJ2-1	CASSRLGVQGAYNEQFF